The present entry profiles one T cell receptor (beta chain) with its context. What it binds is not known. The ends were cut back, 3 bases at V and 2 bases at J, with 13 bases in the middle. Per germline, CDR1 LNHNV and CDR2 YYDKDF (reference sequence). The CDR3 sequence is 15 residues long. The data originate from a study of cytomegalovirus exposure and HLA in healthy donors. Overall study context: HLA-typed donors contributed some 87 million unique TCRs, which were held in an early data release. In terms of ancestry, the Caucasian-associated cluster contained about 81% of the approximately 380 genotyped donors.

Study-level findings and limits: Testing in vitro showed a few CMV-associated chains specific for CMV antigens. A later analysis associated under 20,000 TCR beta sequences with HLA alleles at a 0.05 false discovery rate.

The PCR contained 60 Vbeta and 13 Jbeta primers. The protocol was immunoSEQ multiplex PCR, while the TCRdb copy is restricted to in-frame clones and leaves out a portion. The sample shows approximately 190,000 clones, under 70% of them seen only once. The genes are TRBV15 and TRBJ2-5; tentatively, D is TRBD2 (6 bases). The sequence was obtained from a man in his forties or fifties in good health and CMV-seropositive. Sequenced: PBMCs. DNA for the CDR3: TGTGCCACCAGCAGTCGCTCCGGGGGTCAAGAGACCCAGTACTTC. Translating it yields CATSSRSGGQETQYF.